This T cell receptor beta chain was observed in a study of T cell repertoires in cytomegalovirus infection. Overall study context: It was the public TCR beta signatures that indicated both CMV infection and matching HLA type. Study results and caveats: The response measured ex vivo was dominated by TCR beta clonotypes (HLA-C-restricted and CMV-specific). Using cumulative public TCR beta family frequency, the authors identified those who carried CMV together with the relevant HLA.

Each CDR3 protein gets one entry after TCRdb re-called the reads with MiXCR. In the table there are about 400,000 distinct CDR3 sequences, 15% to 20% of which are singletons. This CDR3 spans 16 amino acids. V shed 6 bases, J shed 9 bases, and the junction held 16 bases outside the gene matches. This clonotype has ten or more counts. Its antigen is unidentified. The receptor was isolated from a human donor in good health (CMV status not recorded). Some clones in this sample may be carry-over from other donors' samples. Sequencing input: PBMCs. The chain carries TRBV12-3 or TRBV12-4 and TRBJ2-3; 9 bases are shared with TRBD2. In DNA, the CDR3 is TGTGCCAGCAGCCCTTCTGGCGGGGGGGCCACCGGCACGCAGTATTTT. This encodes CASSPSGGGATGTQYF.